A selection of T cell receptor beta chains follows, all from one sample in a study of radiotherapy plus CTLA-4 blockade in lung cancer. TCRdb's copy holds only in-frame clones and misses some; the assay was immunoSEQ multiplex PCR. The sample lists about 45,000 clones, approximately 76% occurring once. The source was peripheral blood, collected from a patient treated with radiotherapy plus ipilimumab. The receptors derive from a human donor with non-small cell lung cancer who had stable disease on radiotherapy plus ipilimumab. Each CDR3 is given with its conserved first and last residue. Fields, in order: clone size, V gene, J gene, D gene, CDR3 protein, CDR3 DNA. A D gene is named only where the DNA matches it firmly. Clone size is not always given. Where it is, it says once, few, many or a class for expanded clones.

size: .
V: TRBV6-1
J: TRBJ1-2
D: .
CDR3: CASREMDSGANYGYTF
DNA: TGTGCCAGCAGGGAAATGGACAGCGGAGCTAACTATGGCTACACCTTC

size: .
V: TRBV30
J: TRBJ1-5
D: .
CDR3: CAWSRGVDQPQHF
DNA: TGTGCCTGGAGTAGGGGGGTCGATCAGCCCCAGCATTTT

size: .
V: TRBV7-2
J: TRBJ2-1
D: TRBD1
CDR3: CASSWNRGDEQFF
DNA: TGTGCCAGCAGCTGGAACAGGGGAGATGAGCAGTTCTTC

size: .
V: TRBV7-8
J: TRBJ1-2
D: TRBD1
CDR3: CASSLRTGANYGYTF
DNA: TGTGCCAGCAGCTTAAGGACAGGGGCTAACTATGGCTACACCTTC

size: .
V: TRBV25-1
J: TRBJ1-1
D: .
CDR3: CASSAPGREAFF
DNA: TGTGCCAGCAGTGCCCCAGGGAGGGAAGCTTTCTTT

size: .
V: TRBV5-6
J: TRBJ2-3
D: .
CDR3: CASSLDGGTDTQYF
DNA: TGTGCCAGCAGCCTGGACGGGGGCACAGATACGCAGTATTTT

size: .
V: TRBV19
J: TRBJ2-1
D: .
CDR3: CASSTSRSSYNEQFF
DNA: TGTGCCAGTAGTACTAGCCGAAGCTCCTACAATGAGCAGTTCTTC

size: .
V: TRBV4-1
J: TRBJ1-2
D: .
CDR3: CASSPPGVRVGYTF
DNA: TGCGCCAGCAGCCCCCCCGGTGTAAGGGTTGGCTACACCTTC

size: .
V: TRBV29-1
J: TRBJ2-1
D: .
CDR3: CSVEGVQAGLYNEQFF
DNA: TGCAGCGTTGAGGGGGTGCAAGCGGGCCTATACAATGAGCAGTTCTTC

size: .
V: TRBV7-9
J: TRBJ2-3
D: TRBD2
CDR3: CASSLSPSGGTDTQYF
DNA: TGTGCCAGCAGCCTCTCCCCTAGCGGGGGCACAGATACGCAGTATTTT

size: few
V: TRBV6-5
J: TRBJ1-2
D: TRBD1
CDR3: CASSFVSGTGAYGYTF
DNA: TGTGCCAGCAGTTTCGTAAGCGGGACAGGGGCTTATGGCTACACCTTC

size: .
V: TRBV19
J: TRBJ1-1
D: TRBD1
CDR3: CASSIAPDRGRDTEAFF
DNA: TGTGCCAGTAGTATAGCCCCGGACAGGGGGCGCGACACTGAAGCTTTCTTT

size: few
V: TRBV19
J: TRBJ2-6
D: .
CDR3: CASLRGSGANVLTF
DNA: TGTGCCAGCTTAAGGGGCTCTGGGGCCAACGTCCTGACTTTC

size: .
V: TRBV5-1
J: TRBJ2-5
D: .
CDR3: CASSGTPQETQYF
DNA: TGCGCCAGCAGCGGGACGCCACAAGAGACCCAGTACTTC

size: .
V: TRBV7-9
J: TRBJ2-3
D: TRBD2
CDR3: CASSTRVGLGGSDTQYF
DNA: TGTGCCAGCAGCACCCGTGTTGGACTAGGCGGATCAGATACGCAGTATTTT

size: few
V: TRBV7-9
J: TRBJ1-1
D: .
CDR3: CASSPGIMNTEAFF
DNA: TGTGCCAGCAGTCCCGGGATCATGAACACTGAAGCTTTCTTT

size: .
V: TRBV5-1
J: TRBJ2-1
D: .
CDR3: CASSLDRSSYNEQFF
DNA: TGCGCCAGCAGCTTGGACAGGAGCTCCTACAATGAGCAGTTCTTC

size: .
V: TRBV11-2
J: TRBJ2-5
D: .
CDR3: CASSPRGETQYF
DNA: TGTGCCAGCAGCCCCCGAGGGGAGACCCAGTACTTC

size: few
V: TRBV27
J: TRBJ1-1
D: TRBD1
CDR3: CASKLRTGRTEAFF
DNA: TGTGCCAGCAAGCTAAGGACAGGGCGGACTGAAGCTTTCTTT

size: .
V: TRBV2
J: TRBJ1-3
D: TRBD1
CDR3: CASSESRTGGNTIYF
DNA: TGTGCCAGCAGTGAAAGCCGGACAGGTGGAAACACCATATATTTT

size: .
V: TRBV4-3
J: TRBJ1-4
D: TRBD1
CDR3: CASSQGNRQGGEKLFF
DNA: TGCGCCAGCAGCCAGGGCAACCGACAGGGGGGAGAAAAACTGTTTTTT

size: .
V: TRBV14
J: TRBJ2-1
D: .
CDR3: CASSQVGKRGGSYNEQFF
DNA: TGTGCCAGCAGCCAAGTAGGGAAAAGAGGGGGCTCCTACAATGAGCAGTTCTTC

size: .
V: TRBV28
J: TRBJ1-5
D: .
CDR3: CASRGSNQPQHF
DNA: TGTGCCAGCAGGGGTAGCAATCAGCCCCAGCATTTT

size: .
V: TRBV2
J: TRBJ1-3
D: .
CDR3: CASSEFGNSGNTIYF
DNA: TGTGCCAGCAGTGAATTTGGAAACTCTGGAAACACCATATATTTT

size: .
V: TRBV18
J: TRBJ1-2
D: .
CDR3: CASSQVTANYGYTF
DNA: TGTGCCAGCTCACAGGTTACCGCTAACTATGGCTACACCTTC

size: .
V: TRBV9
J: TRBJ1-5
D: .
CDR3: CASMVTSMNQPQHF
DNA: TGTGCCAGCATGGTAACTTCTATGAATCAGCCCCAGCATTTT